One sample yielded the 9 T cell receptor beta chains listed below, sequenced in a study of control samples from healthy donors and cancer patients. Generated by immunoSEQ multiplex PCR, the TCRdb table keeps only in-frame clones and is missing some. The table includes 150,000 to 200,000 clones, approximately 86% detected once. Specimen: blood. The receptors come from a woman in her 30s in good health.

V and J are TRBV5-6 and TRBJ2-3; D is ambiguous. The V end lost 0 bases, the J end lost 5 bases, and 7 bases lay between the germline ends. Looked up from germline, CDR1 is SGHDT and CDR2 is YYEEEE. The CDR3 has 13 residues. The CDR3 spells CASSLEAEDTQYF. The CDR3 DNA follows: TGTGCCAGCAGCTTGGAAGCAGAAGATACGCAGTATTTT.

The chain links TRBV6-6 to TRBJ1-4; D may be TRBD1 (6 bases). This CDR3 comprises 11 residues. Germline assignment: CDR1 MNHNY and CDR2 SVGAGI (reference sequence). V was trimmed by 5 bases and J by 8 bases, leaving 6 bases between them. The CDR3 bases are TGTGCCAGCAGTACAGGGGAAAAACTGTTTTTT. Residues: CASSTGEKLFF.

The table lists this clone with a few counts. V gene TRBV19 combines with J gene TRBJ2-2; unclear D gene. V lost 0 bases and J 13 bases, leaving 15 bases between the germline ends. Germline V gene data show CDR1 as LNHDA and CDR2 as SQIVND (reference sequence). This CDR3 has 14 residues. Here the CDR3 DNA reads TGTGCCAGTAGTATAGATCTAGTAGCCGGAGTGCTGTTTTTT. This sequence encodes CASSIDLVAGVLFF. Based on the CDR3 plus reference TRBV19 and TRBJ2-2, the full variable domain is DGGITQSPKYLFRKEGQNVTLSCEQNLNHDAMYWYRQDPGQGLRLIYYSQIVNDFQKGDIAEGYSVSREKKESFPLTVTSAQKNPTAFYLCASSIDLVAGVLFFGEGSRLTVL.

This chain uses TRBV19 with TRBJ1-4; D is undetermined. CDR3 length: 11 amino acids. Germline CDR1 LNHDA, CDR2 SQIVND (reference sequence). Trimming took off 11 bases at V and 5 bases at J, with 9 bases between the two ends. The CDR3 loop reads CASRLNEKLFF. CDR3 nucleotide sequence: TGTGCCTCAAGACTCAATGAAAAACTGTTTTTT. The variable domain in full, with the rest retrieved from reference TRBV19 and TRBJ1-4, is DGGITQSPKYLFRKEGQNVTLSCEQNLNHDAMYWYRQDPGQGLRLIYYSQIVNDFQKGDIAEGYSVSREKKESFPLTVTSAQKNPTAFYLCASRLNEKLFFGSGTQLSVL.

J is TRBJ1-6 and V is TRBV28; 8 nucleotides line up with TRBD1. The CDR3 loop spans 14 amino acids. Germline assignment: CDR1 MDHEN and CDR2 SYDVKM. V shed 5 bases and J 10 bases; nucleotides not matched to a gene: 7. CDR3 in amino acids: CASSPGGLGSPLHF. Here the CDR3 DNA reads TGTGCCAGCAGTCCAGGGGGCTTGGGATCACCCCTCCACTTT.

The chain recombines TRBV6-5 with TRBJ1-1; D is undetermined. Germline V gives CDR1 MNHEY, CDR2 SVGAGI. Trimming removed 8 bases at V and 4 bases at J, with 11 bases between. This CDR3 is 12 amino acids long. The CDR3 loop is CASLGLVTEAFF. CDR3 bases: TGTGCCAGCCTGGGGTTGGTCACTGAAGCTTTCTTT.

V is TRBV7-9 and J is TRBJ1-2, with D tentatively TRBD1 (6 bases). CDR1 SEHNR and CDR2 FQNEAQ come from the germline V gene (reference sequence). The CDR3 contains 15 residues. Trimming removed 5 bases from V and 8 bases from J, with 21 bases in between. CDR3 region: CASSLTGLNSGGYTF. CDR3 nucleotide sequence: TGTGCCAGCAGCCTAACAGGGTTAAACTCGGGAGGCTACACCTTC.

This chain uses TRBV6-6 with TRBJ2-7; TRBD2 aligns across 7 bases. Germline CDR1 reads MNHNY; CDR2 reads SVGAGI (reference sequence). The CDR3 runs to 14 residues. V trimming: 5 bases; J trimming: 0 bases; junction bases outside the gene matches: 4. The CDR3 nucleotides read TGTGCCAGCAGTGACCGGGACTACTCCTACGAGCAGTACTTC. Translation: CASSDRDYSYEQYF.

V usage is TRBV19 and J usage is TRBJ1-1, with D uncertain. Trimming shortened V by 3 bases and J by 5 bases, and 10 bases separated the two germline ends. The CDR3 spans 13 residues. Germline V lookup: CDR1 LNHDA, CDR2 SQIVND (reference sequence). The CDR3 spells CASSITGQTEAFF. CDR3 in DNA: TGTGCCAGTAGTATTACTGGCCAGACTGAAGCTTTCTTT.